This entry features one T cell receptor (beta chain) sequence. Unique molecular identifiers featured in how the TCRbeta library was prepared. TCRdb reprocessed the PCR reads with MiXCR, giving one entry per CDR3 protein. This table holds around 400,000 distinct CDR3 sequences, about a fifth found once. From germline, CDR1 is MGHDK and CDR2 SYGVNS. Trimming pared 5 bases from V and 4 bases from J, leaving 9 bases between. CDR3 size: 13 residues. These data originate in a study of T-cell reconstitution after alpha-beta-depleted transplantation in children. Source: PBMCs from the stem cell graft donor, taken from the stem cell graft. This receptor was identified in a human donor who donated a stem cell graft to a child with acute myeloid leukemia. J is TRBJ2-1 and V is TRBV25-1; D remains unclear. CDR3 loop: CASSRLEYNEQFF. CDR3 nucleotide sequence: TGTGCCAGCAGTAGACTTGAATACAATGAGCAGTTCTTC.